The 14 T cell receptor beta chains in this list originate from one sample, sequenced in a study of molecular identifiers for immune sequencing clone quantification. One entry per CDR3 protein, called by TCRdb with MiXCR from the PCR reads. The sample consists of hundreds of thousands of distinct CDR3 sequences, less than 30% of them appearing once. The sequenced sample was naive CD8+ T cells from blood, with Jurkat cell RNA spiked in. The subset was: FACS-sorted CD8+CD4-CCR7+CD45RA+ naive T cells. These TCRs come from a human donor in good health. Some libraries in this study had Jurkat cell RNA spiked in.

About this clonotype itself: Germline is not matched at one junction end, which may reflect a read error. The gene calls are TRBV10-2 and TRBJ2-1; D unclear. CDR3 size: 17 residues. Germline CDR1 WSHSY, CDR2 SAAADI. This chain's CDR3 is CASSESTGLVLNNVQFF. CDR3 DNA sequence: TGCGCCAGCAGTGAGTCGACGGGTCTAGTCCTTAACAATGTGCAGTTCTTC.

This clonotype was recorded many times. This chain connects TRBV7-9 to TRBJ2-6; D gene uncertain. V was clipped by 5 bases and J by 6 bases, with 8 bases between them. Germline assignment: CDR1 SEHNR and CDR2 FQNEAQ (reference sequence). The CDR3 consists of 13 residues. CDR3 in amino acids: CASSPPKANVLTF. CDR3 bases: TGTGCCAGCAGCCCACCCAAGGCCAACGTCCTGACTTTC.

This clonotype was counted at least ten times. The chain carries TRBV6-2 or TRBV6-3 and TRBJ1-6, with no clear D. The CDR3 totals 17 residues. Germline-derived CDR1 and CDR2 are MNHEY and SVGEGT. Trimming took 3 bases from V and 8 from J, leaving 20 bases between them. CDR3 in amino acids: CASSYLSVWTTDSPLHF. In nucleotides, the CDR3 is TGTGCCAGCAGTTATCTGTCGGTTTGGACTACGGATTCACCCCTCCACTTT.

The count of this clonotype is one. The chain has TRBV2 and TRBJ2-1; D remains ambiguous. Germline V gene data show CDR1 as SNHLY and CDR2 as FYNNEI. The V end lost 6 bases, the J end lost 3 bases, and 12 bases lay between the germline ends. This CDR3 comprises 14 residues. DNA for the CDR3: TGTGCCAGCAGCCGCAAGTTCCTCTACAATGAGCAGTTCTTC. This gives the protein CASSRKFLYNEQFF. Combining the CDR3 with reference TRBV2 and TRBJ2-1 gives the whole variable domain EPEVTQTPSHQVTQMGQEVILRCVPISNHLYFYWYRQILGQKVEFLVSFYNNEISEKSEIFDDQFSVERPDGSNFTLKIRSTKLEDSAMYFCASSRKFLYNEQFFGPGTRLTVL.

This clonotype came up many times. The chain joins TRBV9 to TRBJ2-3, with D possibly TRBD2 on 6 matching bases. Germline V CDR1 and CDR2: SGDLS, YYNGEE. The CDR3 runs 15 residues. The germline V and J ends were trimmed by 4 bases and 0 bases, with 12 bases remaining between them. The CDR3, as DNA: TGTGCCAGCAGCCAACTAGCAGACAGCACAGATACGCAGTATTTT. It is translated as CASSQLADSTDTQYF. The full variable domain, rest sourced from reference TRBV9 and TRBJ2-3, is DSGVTQTPKHLITATGQRVTLRCSPRSGDLSVYWYQQSLDQGLQFLIQYYNGEERAKGNILERFSAQQFPDLHSELNLSSLELGDSALYFCASSQLADSTDTQYFGPGTRLTVL.

There are many counts of this clonotype. This chain links TRBV5-1 with TRBJ2-1; weak D call: TRBD1 (6 bases). The CDR3 length is 16 residues. The V gene's germline CDR1 is SGHRS and CDR2 YFSETQ. V dropped 1 base and J dropped 5 bases, with 16 bases sitting between them. The CDR3 here is CASSLSLTGTNNEQFF. The CDR3 DNA sequence: TGCGCCAGCAGCTTGTCCTTGACAGGAACGAACAATGAGCAGTTCTTC.

With regard to this clonotype: A read error is possible here, since a much larger clone lies one base away. The chain couples TRBV5-4 to TRBJ2-7; D is possibly TRBD2 (5 bases). The CDR3 has 14 amino acids. The germline gives CDR1 SGHNT, CDR2 YYREEE (reference sequence). The V end lost 2 bases, the J end lost 6 bases, and 15 bases lay between the germline ends. For the CDR3, the DNA is TGTGCCAGCAGCTTTGAAGCGGAGGCTTTCGAGCAGTACTTC. Translating gives CASSFEAEAFEQYF.

V usage is TRBV7-9 and J usage is TRBJ2-1, with D possibly TRBD2 on 6 matching bases. The germline V gene has CDR1 SEHNR and CDR2 FQNEAQ (reference sequence). This CDR3 is 15 amino acids long. The ends were cut back, 4 bases at V and 5 bases at J, with 15 bases in the middle. CDR3 protein: CASSSGLFSDNEQFF. The CDR3 bases are TGTGCCAGCAGCTCGGGACTCTTTTCCGACAATGAGCAGTTCTTC.

This clonotype has a count of ten or more. The V call is TRBV24-1, the J call TRBJ2-3; 7 nucleotides align to TRBD1. The V gene's germline CDR1 is KGHDR and CDR2 SFDVKD. The V gene end was trimmed by 2 bases and the J gene end by 6 bases; junction bases not matched to a gene: 1. The CDR3 contains 13 residues. The DNA for the CDR3 is TGTGCCACCAGTGATTGGGACAGTGATACGCAGTATTTT. It is translated as CATSDWDSDTQYF.

This clonotype was seen many times. The V call is TRBV20-1, the J call TRBJ1-2; no definite D call. The V end lost 0 bases, the J end lost 2 bases, and 7 bases lay between the germline ends. The CDR3 runs to 13 residues. Germline V CDR1 and CDR2: DFQATT, SNEGSKA (reference sequence). The CDR3 coding sequence is TGCAGTGCTAGAGATGCCGGGAACTATGGCTACACCTTC. Residues: CSARDAGNYGYTF.

A remark on this clonotype: One base away lies a much larger clone, so this may be a sequencing read error. The rearrangement links TRBV15 to TRBJ2-5; 7 bases match TRBD1. J lost 7 bases, V lost 0 bases, and 5 bases had no gene match. The CDR3 sequence is 14 residues long. The germline V gene encodes CDR1 LNHNV and CDR2 YYDKDF (reference sequence). The CDR3 loop is CATSRDGTEVTQYF. The DNA for the CDR3 is TGTGCCACCAGCAGAGATGGGACAGAAGTGACCCAGTACTTC.

The chain carries TRBV11-2 and TRBJ1-4, with D tentatively TRBD1 (5 bases). CDR1 and CDR2 from the germline V gene are SGHAT and FQNNGV. The CDR3 totals 15 residues. Trimming took 1 base from V and 6 from J, leaving 12 bases between them. CDR3 nucleotides: TGTGCCAGCAGCTTAGCGGGGGACGCCGATGAAAAACTGTTTTTT. Its protein product is CASSLAGDADEKLFF.

As for this clonotype: One base away lies a much larger clone, so this may be a sequencing read error. The chain carries TRBV15 and TRBJ2-5; D perhaps matches TRBD2 (6 bases). Trimming took 4 bases from V and 7 from J, leaving 19 bases between them. From germline, CDR1 is LNHNV and CDR2 YYDKDF (reference sequence). The CDR3 sequence is 15 residues long. CDR3 nucleotides: TGTGCCACCAGCAATCTCTCGGGGTTGGGGGGGACCCAGTACTTC. Residues: CATSNLSGLGGTQYF.

Worth noting for this clonotype: One end of the junction is discordant with germline, which a read error may explain. This sequence joins TRBV18 and TRBJ2-7, with 9 bases that match TRBD1. Germline CDR1 reads KGHSH; CDR2 reads LQKENI. The CDR3 has 15 residues. This CDR3 is CAGSPLDRGMDEQYF. Here the CDR3 DNA reads TGTGCCGGCTCACCACTTGACAGGGGGATGGACGAGCAGTACTTC.